At least ten counts were recorded for the clone carrying this TCR beta chain. The antigen is not known. The sample originates from a study of T cells after yellow fever vaccination. Across the study: Each low-cell-number fraction was prepared by means of SMART-Seq v4 Ultra Low Input. Study results and caveats: The appearance of a small share of clonotypes in both CD4 and CD8 compartments was observed. A faster peak, day 5 versus 15, was reached by the weaker secondary response.

A process of 5'RACE template switching, which added a universal primer site and UMIs, was used to make TCR cDNA. One entry per CDR3 protein, called by TCRdb with MiXCR from the 5' RACE reads. Of about 360,000 distinct CDR3 sequences in the sample, around 6.5% were seen once. The CDR3 consists of 16 residues. Germline assignment: CDR1 SGHAT and CDR2 FQNNGV. Trimming pared 1 base from V and 0 bases from J, leaving 11 bases between. J is TRBJ2-3 and V is TRBV11-2; D remains ambiguous. Sequenced here: PBMCs, sampled 5 days after the yellow fever booster vaccination. The origin of this receptor is a man in his thirties or forties who received the YFV17D yellow fever vaccine. The CDR3 region has the DNA TGTGCCAGCAGCTTAGGTCTGGCGTCTAGCACAGATACGCAGTATTTT. Translating it yields CASSLGLASSTDTQYF.